This is a list of T cell receptor beta chains from one sample in a study of T cell responses to AZD1222 COVID-19 vaccine. Generated by immunoSEQ multiplex PCR, the TCRdb table keeps only in-frame clones and is missing some. This sample has approximately 80,000 clones, with around 90% found just once. Sequences were derived from peripheral blood, sampled on day 0 of AZD1222 vaccination. The receptor set was obtained from an adult in good health. CDR3s include the opening cysteine and the closing phenylalanine or tryptophan. A D gene is named only where the DNA matches it firmly.

cdr3_aa v_call d_call j_call
CASTSLGWVDSPLHF TRBV27 - TRBJ1-6
CASSLDYGGYTF TRBV5-1 - TRBJ1-2
CASSFHQPNRQYF TRBV7-2 - TRBJ2-5
CASSALPGKRGYTF TRBV9 - TRBJ1-2
CASSIGSRNEQFF TRBV19 - TRBJ2-1
CASSTLAVNTEAFF TRBV27 - TRBJ1-1
CAGRKPGELFF TRBV12-3/TRBV12-4 - TRBJ2-2
CASSQLGDRYLGYEQYF TRBV28 TRBD1 TRBJ2-7
CASSQGSTTLSAEAFF TRBV3-1/TRBV3-2 - TRBJ1-1
CASSGTGQGTDEQFF TRBV7-8 TRBD1 TRBJ2-1
CASRITYNSPLHF TRBV12-3/TRBV12-4 - TRBJ1-6
CATSSPPYRGSNEKLFF TRBV15 TRBD1 TRBJ1-4
CASSVDRYYGYTF TRBV9 - TRBJ1-2
CAISEGRGQLDTQYF TRBV10-3 - TRBJ2-3
CASSSDTRYEKLFF TRBV5-1 - TRBJ1-4
CASTQTDSPYGYTF TRBV5-6 - TRBJ1-2
CASSQIRGTNEKLFF TRBV7-9 TRBD1 TRBJ1-4
CASTGTLYNEQFF TRBV19 - TRBJ2-1
CASSLDRKSYTF TRBV2 - TRBJ1-2
CASSPFGTGELFF TRBV6-6 - TRBJ2-2
CASSLGWRTMNTEAFF TRBV7-6 - TRBJ1-1
CASSPTWGGQETQYF TRBV27 TRBD2 TRBJ2-5
CASSHREQEIQYF TRBV3-1/TRBV3-2 - TRBJ2-5
CSVAGSGADTQYF TRBV29-1 - TRBJ2-3
CASSKPQGAQPQHF TRBV28 TRBD1 TRBJ1-5
CASNPSGTAYGYTF TRBV14 TRBD1 TRBJ1-2
CASSLRGAREPQHF TRBV7-8 - TRBJ1-5
CASSYSIEQPQHF TRBV6-6 - TRBJ1-5
CASSLETGLTEAFF TRBV5-1 TRBD1 TRBJ1-1
CASRLRESYGYTF TRBV7-9 - TRBJ1-2
CASRRAGGYEQYF TRBV12-3/TRBV12-4 TRBD1 TRBJ2-7
CASSDAAGQAATNEKLFF TRBV7-9 TRBD1 TRBJ1-4
CASSSRKRGGKTDTQYF TRBV11-2 - TRBJ2-3
CATSRTRDSYEQYF TRBV15 - TRBJ2-7
CATSDGQGYGYTF TRBV24-1 TRBD1 TRBJ1-2
CASSLDGGGEKLFF TRBV11-3 - TRBJ1-4
CAWSPAGLSISSYNEQFF TRBV30 - TRBJ2-1
CAWSVGGGYEQYF TRBV30 - TRBJ2-7
CASSRLAGGLDEQFF TRBV5-1 TRBD2 TRBJ2-1
CASSSIAGANTGELFF TRBV7-6 TRBD2 TRBJ2-2
CASSSYLTGSNYGYTF TRBV6-5 TRBD1 TRBJ1-2
CASSASYQPQHF TRBV19 - TRBJ1-5